These 14 T cell receptor beta chains were all obtained from the same sample, sequenced in a study of cytomegalovirus exposure and HLA in healthy donors. PCR amplification relied on 60 Vbeta primers (plus 13 Jbeta primers). Sequencing used immunoSEQ multiplex PCR; TCRdb keeps in-frame clones, though not all of them. Here the sample spans a few hundred thousand clones, around 83% being singletons. The sample taken for sequencing was PBMCs. The receptors here all came from a girl under 18 in good health and CMV-seronegative.

As to this clone: Other DNA sequences from this sample encode an identical CDR3 as well. The gene calls are TRBV5-4 and TRBJ1-4; the D is unclear. The ends were cut back, 0 bases at V and 0 bases at J, with 3 bases in the middle. CDR1 SGHNT and CDR2 YYREEE come from the germline V gene (reference sequence). This CDR3 spans 14 amino acids. CDR3: CASSLAATNEKLFF. The CDR3 nucleotides are TGTGCCAGCAGCTTGGCAGCAACTAATGAAAAACTGTTTTTT.

The chain couples TRBV11-2 to TRBJ1-2; maybe TRBD1 (6 bases). Germline CDR1 and CDR2: SGHAT and FQNNGV. This CDR3 spans 15 amino acids. With 1 base removed from V and 6 bases from J, the gap between germline ends came to 15 bases. CDR3 nucleotides: TGTGCCAGCAGCTTAGGCTACAGGGTAGAGGATGGCTACACCTTC. It is translated as CASSLGYRVEDGYTF.

This clone was observed once. The rearrangement joins TRBV30 to TRBJ1-5; TRBD1 might be the D (6 bases). The V gene's germline CDR1 is GTSNPN and CDR2 SVGIG (reference sequence). The CDR3 is made up of 13 amino acids. CDR3 loop: CAWEGDSNQPQHF. For the CDR3, the DNA is TGTGCATGGGAGGGGGATAGCAATCAGCCCCAGCATTTT.

CDR3 protein: CASSLSGDLTDTQYF. As DNA, the CDR3 is TGCGCCAGCAGCTTATCGGGAGACCTCACAGATACGCAGTATTTT. The chain combines TRBV5-1 with TRBJ2-3, with D possibly being TRBD2 (6 bases). V dropped 2 bases and J dropped 2 bases, with 12 bases sitting between them. The CDR3 runs to 15 residues. Germline CDR1 reads SGHRS; CDR2 reads YFSETQ. The whole variable domain, filled in from reference TRBV5-1 and TRBJ2-3, reads KAGVTQTPRYLIKTRGQQVTLSCSPISGHRSVSWYQQTPGQGLQFLFEYFSETQRNKGNFPGRFSGRQFSNSRSEMNVSTLELGDSALYLCASSLSGDLTDTQYFGPGTRLTVL.

This clone turned up a few times. V is TRBV4-1 and J is TRBJ1-2, with 8 nucleotides matching TRBD1. With V trimmed by 2 bases and J by 8 bases, 10 bases remained unmatched. The CDR3 has 15 amino acids. Germline V gives CDR1 MGHRA, CDR2 YSYEKL. This CDR3 is CASSQPGQGERGYTF. The CDR3 DNA is TGCGCCAGCAGCCAACCCGGACAGGGTGAGCGCGGCTACACCTTC.

Written as DNA, the CDR3 is TGTGCCAGCAGCACAGGATCTAGCGGGGGTCTCGATACGCAGTATTTT. Encoded protein: CASSTGSSGGLDTQYF. V gene TRBV9 combines with J gene TRBJ2-3; 10 bases match TRBD2. This CDR3 is 16 amino acids long. CDR1 is SGDLS and CDR2 is YYNGEE in the germline V gene. V dropped 4 bases and J dropped 6; count of bases not matched to a gene: 11. The variable domain in full, completed from reference TRBV9 and TRBJ2-3, reads DSGVTQTPKHLITATGQRVTLRCSPRSGDLSVYWYQQSLDQGLQFLIQYYNGEERAKGNILERFSAQQFPDLHSELNLSSLELGDSALYFCASSTGSSGGLDTQYFGPGTRLTVL.

This clone was observed once. CDR3 in amino acids: CASSQLLATYEQYF. The CDR3 nucleotides read TGTGCCAGCTCACAACTACTAGCTACCTACGAGCAGTACTTC. The V call is TRBV18, the J call TRBJ2-7, with D possibly TRBD2 on 6 matching bases. CDR3 length: 14 amino acids. Trimming cost V 4 bases and J 2 bases, with 12 bases left between them. Per germline, CDR1 KGHSH and CDR2 LQKENI.

The rearrangement uses TRBV2 and TRBJ1-2, with 10 nucleotides matching TRBD1. The CDR3 loop spans 16 amino acids. The J segment lost 3 bases and the V segment lost 4 bases, leaving 8 bases of the junction unmatched. Germline values: CDR1 SNHLY, CDR2 FYNNEI. The CDR3 region has the DNA TGTGCCAGCAGTGGCGGACAGGGGGGTGGGGACTATGGCTACACCTTC. It translates to CASSGGQGGGDYGYTF.

This rearrangement joins TRBV7-3 to TRBJ1-5; D not certain. This CDR3 spans 13 amino acids. Trimming took 5 bases from V and 1 from J, leaving 6 bases between them. The germline CDR1 and CDR2 sequences are SGHTA and FQGTGA. CDR3 DNA sequence: TGTGCCAGCAGCACACAGAGCAATCAGCCCCAGCATTTT. Its protein is CASSTQSNQPQHF.

This chain joins TRBV28 and TRBJ1-5; D is possibly TRBD1 (6 bases). The germline V gene has CDR1 MDHEN and CDR2 SYDVKM. Trimming took 8 bases from V and 12 from J, leaving 14 bases between them. The CDR3 totals 11 residues. CDR3 in amino acids: CASGQGGLQHF. The CDR3 DNA reads as TGTGCCAGCGGGCAAGGGGGTCTCCAGCATTTT.

The chain employs TRBV5-1 and TRBJ2-5; D not resolved. Trimming left V 4 bases short and J 1 base short, with 5 bases between. CDR3 length: 12 amino acids. In germline, CDR1 is SGHRS, CDR2 YFSETQ. CDR3 sequence reads: CASSELQETQYF. CDR3 nucleotide sequence: TGCGCCAGCAGCGAACTCCAAGAGACCCAGTACTTC.

V usage is TRBV28 and J usage is TRBJ1-1; no reliable D call. Germline-derived CDR1 and CDR2 are MDHEN and SYDVKM. The CDR3 sequence is 12 residues long. CDR3 bases: TGTGCATCGTATAGTCGATACACTGAAGCTTTCTTT. Translating gives CASYSRYTEAFF.

For the CDR3, the DNA is TGTGCCAGCAGTGAAGCGGGGGGAAACGGAAACACCATATATTTT. It yields the protein CASSEAGGNGNTIYF. The chain has TRBV2 and TRBJ1-3; possibly TRBD1 for D (5 bases). This CDR3 region has 15 residues. V was cut by 0 bases and J by 4 bases, with 10 bases left in between. Germline CDR1 SNHLY, CDR2 FYNNEI. The whole variable domain, remainder taken from reference TRBV2 and TRBJ1-3, is EPEVTQTPSHQVTQMGQEVILRCVPISNHLYFYWYRQILGQKVEFLVSFYNNEISEKSEIFDDQFSVERPDGSNFTLKIRSTKLEDSAMYFCASSEAGGNGNTIYFGEGSWLTVV.

This sequence joins TRBV4-1 and TRBJ1-4; 10 positions match TRBD1. Germline loops: CDR1 MGHRA, CDR2 YSYEKL. With V trimmed by 1 base and J by 5 bases, 1 base remained unmatched. The CDR3 is made up of 15 amino acids. The CDR3 reads CASSQADRGNEKLFF. As DNA, the CDR3 is TGCGCCAGCAGCCAAGCGGACAGGGGGAATGAAAAACTGTTTTTT.